The text below deals with one TCR beta chain. This entry comes from a study of shared clonotypes between healthy human individuals. The germline V gene encodes CDR1 LNHNV and CDR2 YYDKDF (reference sequence). The CDR3 is 12 residues long. The V end was cut by 6 bases, the J end by 6 bases, with 12 bases between. The data were produced by immunoSEQ multiplex PCR, yet TCRdb's version contains in-frame clones alone and is incomplete. Altogether 450,000 to 500,000 clones are present, approximately 80% being singletons, with the ten largest covering around 13%. The receptor's source is a middle-aged woman in good health. Some clones in this sample may be carry-over from other donors' samples. This sequence joins TRBV15 and TRBJ2-7; a possible D gene is TRBD2 (6 bases). The sequenced material came from PBMCs. CDR3 sequence: CATRRGRGEQYF. The CDR3 nucleotides are TGTGCCACCAGGCGGGGAAGGGGCGAGCAGTACTTC.